The present TCR beta chain was sequenced within a study of blood T cells in healthy people across ages. The germline V and J ends were trimmed by 0 bases and 5 bases, with 6 bases remaining between them. Germline assignment: CDR1 GTSNPN and CDR2 SVGIG (reference sequence). There are 12 residues in the CDR3. With a J-beta primer mix and a sample-barcoded 5' primer, a second PCR ran about 6 to 11 cycles. TCRdb redid the calling of the 5' RACE reads with MiXCR, one entry per CDR3 protein. The table shows around 520,000 distinct CDR3 sequences, with about 27% occurring only once. These sequences were also reported in another study, on T cells of mothers and their children. Per that paper: Samples were provided by three healthy Caucasian mothers and their six children.

This receptor was identified in a boy aged 2-15 years in good health. The chain carries TRBV30 and TRBJ2-3, with D perhaps matching TRBD2 (5 bases). The material sequenced was blood. CDR3 in amino acids: CAWSVLGDTQYF. Written as DNA, the CDR3 is TGTGCCTGGAGTGTACTAGGAGATACGCAGTATTTT.